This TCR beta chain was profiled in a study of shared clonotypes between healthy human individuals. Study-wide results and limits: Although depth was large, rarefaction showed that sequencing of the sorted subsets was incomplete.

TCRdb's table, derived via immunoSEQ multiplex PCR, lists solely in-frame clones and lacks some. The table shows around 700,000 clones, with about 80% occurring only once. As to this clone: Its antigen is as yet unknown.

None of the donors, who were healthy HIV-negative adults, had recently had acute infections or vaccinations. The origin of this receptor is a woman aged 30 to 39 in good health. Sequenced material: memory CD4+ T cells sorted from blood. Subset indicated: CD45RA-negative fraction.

The CDR3 DNA sequence: TGTGCCAGCAGTTTATCAGGGCCTGTTGAAGCTTTCTTT. Protein sequence: CASSLSGPVEAFF. V is TRBV28 and J is TRBJ1-1, with a weak D call TRBD1 (5 bases). This CDR3 is 13 amino acids long. The germline CDR1 and CDR2 sequences are MDHEN and SYDVKM. The V and J ends lost 1 base and 7 bases respectively, with 10 bases between them.